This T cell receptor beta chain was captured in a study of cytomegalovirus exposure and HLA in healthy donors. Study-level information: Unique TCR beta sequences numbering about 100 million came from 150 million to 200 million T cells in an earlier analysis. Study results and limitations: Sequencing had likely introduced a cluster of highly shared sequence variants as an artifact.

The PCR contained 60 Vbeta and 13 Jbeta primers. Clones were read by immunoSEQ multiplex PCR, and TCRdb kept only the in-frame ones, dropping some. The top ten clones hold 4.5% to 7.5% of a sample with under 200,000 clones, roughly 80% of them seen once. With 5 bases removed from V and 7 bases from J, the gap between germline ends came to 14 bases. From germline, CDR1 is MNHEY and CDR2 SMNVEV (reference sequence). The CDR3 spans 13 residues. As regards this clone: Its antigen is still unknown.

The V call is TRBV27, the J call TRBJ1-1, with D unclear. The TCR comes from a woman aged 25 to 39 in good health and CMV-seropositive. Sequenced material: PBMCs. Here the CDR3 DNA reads TGTGCCAGCAGTATTACAGCGGGGAGTGAAGCTTTCTTT. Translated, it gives CASSITAGSEAFF.